This is a list of T cell receptor beta chains from one sample in a study of T cell responses to AZD1222 COVID-19 vaccine. Libraries were prepared by immunoSEQ multiplex PCR; TCRdb keeps only in-frame clonotypes and omits some of them. Of about 150,000 clones listed, 85% to 95% are singletons. Sequencing was performed on peripheral blood, taken 28 days after the second AZD1222 dose. These TCRs come from an adult who received the AZD1222 COVID-19 vaccine. Each CDR3 is given with its conserved first and last residue. The D gene is left open where the match is weak. Size values are once, few and many counts, or a class for expanded clones, and some rows have none.

J gene: TRBJ1-2
D gene: NA
clone size: NA
V gene: TRBV9
CDR3 protein: CASSLGPDPYGYTF
CDR3 DNA: TGTGCCAGCAGCCTCGGGCCCGACCCCTATGGCTACACCTTC

J gene: TRBJ1-1
D gene: TRBD1
clone size: NA
V gene: TRBV29-1
CDR3 protein: CSTGGNTEAFF
CDR3 DNA: TGCTCAACAGGGGGGAACACTGAAGCTTTCTTT

J gene: TRBJ2-7
D gene: TRBD1
clone size: once
V gene: TRBV18
CDR3 protein: CASSPDRDYEQYF
CDR3 DNA: TGTGCCAGCTCACCAGACAGGGACTACGAGCAGTACTTC

J gene: TRBJ2-3
D gene: TRBD1
clone size: NA
V gene: TRBV7-2
CDR3 protein: CASSPRGHGTDTQYF
CDR3 DNA: TGTGCCAGCAGCCCTAGGGGGCACGGCACAGATACGCAGTATTTT

J gene: TRBJ1-2
D gene: TRBD1
clone size: NA
V gene: TRBV7-8
CDR3 protein: CASSVRQGYGYTF
CDR3 DNA: TGTGCCAGCAGCGTACGACAGGGCTATGGCTACACCTTC

J gene: TRBJ2-7
D gene: TRBD2
clone size: once
V gene: TRBV5-1
CDR3 protein: CASSLASWGGGGEQYF
CDR3 DNA: TGCGCCAGCAGCTTGGCCTCCTGGGGCGGCGGGGGTGAGCAGTACTTC

J gene: TRBJ2-1
D gene: NA
clone size: NA
V gene: TRBV7-9
CDR3 protein: CASSPRGGGSSYNEQFF
CDR3 DNA: TGTGCCAGCAGCCCGAGAGGGGGAGGGAGCTCCTACAATGAGCAGTTCTTC

J gene: TRBJ1-2
D gene: NA
clone size: NA
V gene: TRBV7-9
CDR3 protein: CASSLVPGFYGYTF
CDR3 DNA: TGTGCCAGCAGCTTAGTCCCGGGCTTCTATGGCTACACCTTC

J gene: TRBJ1-3
D gene: NA
clone size: few
V gene: TRBV5-6
CDR3 protein: CASSFSGASGNTIYF
CDR3 DNA: TGTGCCAGCAGCTTTAGCGGGGCCTCTGGAAACACCATATATTTT

J gene: TRBJ2-7
D gene: TRBD1
clone size: NA
V gene: TRBV28
CDR3 protein: CASSSTGTGAMEQYF
CDR3 DNA: TGTGCCAGCAGTTCCACCGGGACAGGGGCCATGGAGCAGTACTTC

J gene: TRBJ2-7
D gene: NA
clone size: NA
V gene: TRBV11-2
CDR3 protein: CASSPTLAYEQYF
CDR3 DNA: TGTGCCAGCAGCCCCACGCTAGCCTACGAGCAGTACTTC

J gene: TRBJ2-3
D gene: TRBD2
clone size: NA
V gene: TRBV4-2
CDR3 protein: CASSQDLGLATDTQYF
CDR3 DNA: TGTGCCAGCAGCCAAGATCTGGGACTAGCCACAGATACGCAGTATTTT

J gene: TRBJ1-3
D gene: NA
clone size: NA
V gene: TRBV29-1
CDR3 protein: CSVAGAGNTIYF
CDR3 DNA: TGCAGCGTTGCAGGGGCCGGAAACACCATATATTTT

J gene: TRBJ1-1
D gene: NA
clone size: NA
V gene: TRBV5-8
CDR3 protein: CASSLQGTEAFF
CDR3 DNA: TGTGCCAGCAGCTTACAGGGAACTGAAGCTTTCTTT

J gene: TRBJ2-7
D gene: TRBD1
clone size: NA
V gene: TRBV11-2
CDR3 protein: CASRRGGRGEQYF
CDR3 DNA: TGTGCCAGCAGGCGAGGGGGCAGGGGTGAGCAGTACTTC

J gene: TRBJ1-2
D gene: NA
clone size: NA
V gene: TRBV9
CDR3 protein: CASSGGNGYTF
CDR3 DNA: TGTGCCAGCAGCGGAGGGAATGGCTACACCTTC

J gene: TRBJ1-4
D gene: NA
clone size: NA
V gene: TRBV4-1
CDR3 protein: CASSQDGQGVMTRKLFF
CDR3 DNA: TGCGCCAGCAGCCAAGATGGGCAGGGTGTAATGACGAGGAAACTGTTTTTT

J gene: TRBJ1-4
D gene: NA
clone size: NA
V gene: TRBV28
CDR3 protein: CASSPGGGHNEKLFF
CDR3 DNA: TGTGCCAGCAGTCCCGGTGGGGGACATAATGAAAAACTGTTTTTT

J gene: TRBJ2-5
D gene: NA
clone size: NA
V gene: TRBV12-3/TRBV12-4
CDR3 protein: CASSLQGAGTQYF
CDR3 DNA: TGTGCCAGCAGCCTACAGGGTGCTGGGACCCAGTACTTC

J gene: TRBJ2-5
D gene: NA
clone size: NA
V gene: TRBV30
CDR3 protein: CAWSVLRPQGTQYF
CDR3 DNA: TGTGCCTGGAGTGTACTTCGACCTCAAGGAACCCAGTACTTC

J gene: TRBJ2-1
D gene: NA
clone size: NA
V gene: TRBV3-1/TRBV3-2
CDR3 protein: CASSQVRRMEQFF
CDR3 DNA: TGTGCCAGCAGCCAAGTTCGGCGGATGGAGCAGTTCTTC

J gene: TRBJ2-5
D gene: TRBD1
clone size: NA
V gene: TRBV19
CDR3 protein: CASSGTGRPETQYF
CDR3 DNA: TGTGCCAGCTCCGGGACAGGGCGTCCGGAGACCCAGTACTTC